Each of the 31 T cell receptor beta chains below was sequenced from the same sample in a study of vaccination and CD4 T cells after COVID-19. Antigen specificity for these receptors is unknown. Treatment meaning: 10-day PBMC culture with coronavirus spike peptide pools or control peptides (ViraFEST assay). Harvesting of the unexposed donor's CD4+ T cells predated the COVID-19 pandemic (2011-2018). Scientists ran DNA taken from cultured CD4+ T cells through the Oncomine TCR Beta short-read assay for sequencing. TCRdb used MiXCR to reprocess the PCR reads, holding one entry per CDR3 protein. The sample lists some 3,500 distinct CDR3 sequences, under 30% occurring once. Material for sequencing was CD4+ T cells from blood, cultured in vitro. Source of these receptors: a human donor in good health.

The V and J genes are TRBV7-2 and TRBJ2-5, with D possibly being TRBD1 or TRBD2 (5 bases each). The CDR3 contains 16 residues. V lost 5 bases and J lost 5, with 21 bases in between. CDR1 SGHTA and CDR2 FQGNSA come from the germline V gene. The CDR3 DNA sequence: TGTGCCAGCAGCACAAGGGGCCGGTTTGGCGGGGAGACCCAGTACTTC. Translation gives CASSTRGRFGGETQYF.

This clonotype was observed a handful of times. This chain links TRBV7-9 with TRBJ2-3, with D unclear. Trimming left V 8 bases short and J 6 bases short, with 9 bases between. The germline gives CDR1 SEHNR, CDR2 FQNEAQ (reference sequence). The CDR3 length is 11 residues. CDR3 sequence: CASGQVDTQYF. CDR3 nucleotides: TGTGCCAGCGGCCAGGTGGATACGCAGTATTTT. The variable domain in full, completed from reference TRBV7-9 and TRBJ2-3, reads DTGVSQNPRHKITKRGQNVTFRCDPISEHNRLYWYRQTLGQGPEFLTYFQNEAQLEKSRLLSDRFSAERPKGSFSTLEIQRTEQGDSAMYLCASGQVDTQYFGPGTRLTVL.

In its sample, this clonotype was seen a few times. The chain combines TRBV7-9 with TRBJ1-5; D not resolved. Trimming pared 6 bases from V and 5 bases from J, leaving 17 bases between. CDR1 is SEHNR and CDR2 is FQNEAQ in the germline V gene (reference sequence). The CDR3 has 15 amino acids. CDR3 in amino acids: CASSPTDAGDQPQHF. In DNA, the CDR3 is TGTGCCAGCAGTCCAACGGATGCCGGGGATCAGCCCCAGCATTTT. The full variable domain, in which reference TRBV7-9 and TRBJ1-5 provide the parts outside the CDR3, is DTGVSQNPRHKITKRGQNVTFRCDPISEHNRLYWYRQTLGQGPEFLTYFQNEAQLEKSRLLSDRFSAERPKGSFSTLEIQRTEQGDSAMYLCASSPTDAGDQPQHFGDGTRLSIL.

The chain recombines TRBV7-2 with TRBJ2-7, with TRBD2 matching over 11 bases. V shed 1 base and J 3 bases; nucleotides not matched to a gene: 23. The germline V gene encodes CDR1 SGHTA and CDR2 FQGNSA. The CDR3 loop spans 22 amino acids. CDR3 sequence (DNA): TGTGCCAGCAGCTTAGGCTGGGGGACTAGCGGACTCCACCCCAATAAGGGCTACGAGCAGTACTTC. It yields the protein CASSLGWGTSGLHPNKGYEQYF.

The genes are TRBV6-5 and TRBJ1-2; weak D call: TRBD1 (5 bases). The CDR3 spans 14 residues. Per germline, CDR1 MNHEY and CDR2 SVGAGI. V was pared by 1 base and J by 9 bases, with 15 bases between. CDR3 sequence reads: CASSYLAQEGSYTF. CDR3 DNA: TGTGCCAGCAGTTACTTGGCACAGGAGGGGAGCTACACCTTC.

The rearrangement links TRBV20-1 to TRBJ2-3; D is ambiguous. V lost 0 bases and J 0 bases, leaving 10 bases between the germline ends. Germline V CDR1 and CDR2: DFQATT, SNEGSKA (reference sequence). The CDR3 is 15 amino acids. In DNA form, the CDR3 reads TGCAGTGCTAGAGATTTGGCAGCCAGCACAGATACGCAGTATTTT. As protein: CSARDLAASTDTQYF.

This clonotype appeared a few times. The chain combines TRBV6-4 with TRBJ2-6, with a possible D match to TRBD2 (6 bases). Per germline, CDR1 MRHNA and CDR2 SNTAGT. V lost 9 bases to trimming and J lost 1 base, with 10 bases between them. The CDR3 length is 14 residues. The CDR3, as DNA: TGTGCCAGTAGGGACTCGTCTGGGGCCAACGTCCTGACTTTC. Translated, it gives CASRDSSGANVLTF.

The V gene is TRBV9, the J gene TRBJ1-1; a possible D gene is TRBD1 (5 bases). Germline CDR1 SGDLS, CDR2 YYNGEE. The length of the CDR3 is 14 residues. The V end lost 2 bases, the J end lost 1 base, and 9 bases lay between the germline ends. CDR3: CASSVTQANTEAFF. In nucleotides, the CDR3 is TGTGCCAGCAGCGTGACACAGGCGAACACTGAAGCTTTCTTT.

The V and J genes are TRBV20-1 and TRBJ1-5; 7 bases match TRBD1. The CDR3 is made up of 15 amino acids. The V gene end was trimmed by 5 bases and the J gene end by 4 bases; junction bases not matched to a gene: 11. Germline-derived CDR1 and CDR2 are DFQATT and SNEGSKA (reference sequence). This chain's CDR3 is CSAPSWTGSNQPQHF. In nucleotides, the CDR3 is TGCAGTGCTCCTTCCTGGACAGGCTCTAATCAGCCCCAGCATTTT.

CDR3 sequence reads: CASSLSRFTEAFF. DNA for the CDR3: TGCGCCAGCAGCTTGAGTAGATTCACTGAAGCTTTCTTT. The genes are TRBV5-1 and TRBJ1-1; D is unclear. This CDR3 is 13 amino acids long. Germline values: CDR1 SGHRS, CDR2 YFSETQ. Trimming took 1 base from V and 4 from J, leaving 8 bases between them. The entire variable domain, with the rest obtained from reference TRBV5-1 and TRBJ1-1, is as follows: KAGVTQTPRYLIKTRGQQVTLSCSPISGHRSVSWYQQTPGQGLQFLFEYFSETQRNKGNFPGRFSGRQFSNSRSEMNVSTLELGDSALYLCASSLSRFTEAFFGQGTRLTVV.

This clonotype is judged medium-sized (0.01 to 0.1%). The chain is built from TRBV20-1 and TRBJ1-5; 7 positions match TRBD1. Trimming took 5 bases from V and 3 from J; bases not matched to a gene: 7. The germline V gene encodes CDR1 DFQATT and CDR2 SNEGSKA (reference sequence). CDR3 size: 14 residues. CDR3 protein: CSAADRAINQPQHF. CDR3 nucleotides: TGCAGTGCTGCAGACAGGGCGATCAATCAGCCCCAGCATTTT.

This clonotype showed up just a few times. V and J are TRBV20-1 and TRBJ2-1; D call uncertain. The germline V gene encodes CDR1 DFQATT and CDR2 SNEGSKA (reference sequence). V shed 0 bases and J shed 8 bases, with 8 bases lying between them. This CDR3 has 12 residues. The CDR3 DNA sequence: TGCAGTGCTAGAGAGGGTCTCGATGAGCAGTTCTTC. This encodes CSAREGLDEQFF.

By sample share, this clonotype is medium-sized. The rearrangement uses TRBV2 and TRBJ1-2; a weak D match, TRBD1 (5 bases). Per germline, CDR1 SNHLY and CDR2 FYNNEI. There are 14 residues in the CDR3. The V end lost 3 bases, the J end lost 2 bases, and 10 bases lay between the germline ends. CDR3: CASSEVTGNYGYTF. In nucleotides, the CDR3 is TGTGCCAGCAGTGAGGTTACAGGCAACTATGGCTACACCTTC.

This clonotype counts as medium-sized (0.01 to 0.1%). The chain joins TRBV15 to TRBJ2-7; TRBD1 agrees at 7 bases. Unmatched junction bases numbered 8, after V lost 1 base and J lost 5 bases. The CDR3 length is 15 residues. Germline CDR1 is LNHNV and CDR2 is YYDKDF (reference sequence). The CDR3 loop is CATSRVKGGADEQYF. The CDR3 DNA is TGTGCCACCAGCAGAGTCAAAGGGGGCGCGGACGAGCAGTACTTC.

This clonotype was found a few times. The V call is TRBV6-1, the J call TRBJ2-2, with TRBD2 as a possible D gene (6 bases). Trimming stripped 6 bases from V and 0 bases from J, with 14 bases between. The V gene's germline CDR1 is MNHNS and CDR2 SASEGT. The CDR3 spans 16 residues. The CDR3 sequence is CASRRLGGANTGELFF. For the CDR3, the DNA is TGTGCCAGCAGGAGGCTGGGCGGGGCGAACACCGGGGAGCTGTTTTTT.

This chain links TRBV19 with TRBJ2-7; TRBD2 aligns across 15 bases. Germline-derived CDR1 and CDR2 are LNHDA and SQIVND (reference sequence). Unmatched junction bases numbered 11, after V lost 5 bases and J lost 6 bases. The CDR3 is 17 residues long. CDR3 nucleotides: TGTGCCAGTAGTCTGACCCATGGACTAGCGGGAGGGTTCGAGCAGTACTTC. Its protein product is CASSLTHGLAGGFEQYF.

J is TRBJ1-1 and V is TRBV20-1, with D perhaps TRBD1 (5 bases). Germline CDR1 reads DFQATT; CDR2 reads SNEGSKA (reference sequence). CDR3 length: 14 amino acids. Trimming cost V 3 bases and J 1 base, with 12 bases left between them. The CDR3, as DNA: TGCAGTGCTAGGTCGGGGACTCGGAACACTGAAGCTTTCTTT. It encodes CSARSGTRNTEAFF.

The rearrangement uses TRBV9 and TRBJ1-2, with a tentative D call TRBD1 (6 bases). This CDR3 comprises 16 residues. V lost 0 bases, J lost 2 bases, and 14 bases lay in between. Germline V gene sequence: CDR1 SGDLS, CDR2 YYNGEE. CDR3 bases: TGTGCCAGCAGCGTAGTGTCGGGGGGCGCAAACTATGGCTACACCTTC. Translating it yields CASSVVSGGANYGYTF.

This clonotype has more than one count but fewer than ten. The chain uses TRBV11-2 and TRBJ2-7; possible D gene TRBD1, 5 bases. CDR1 and CDR2 (germline): SGHAT, FQNNGV. Trimming cost V 1 base and J 3 bases, with 10 bases left between them. This CDR3 is built from 14 residues. In DNA, the CDR3 is TGTGCCAGCAGCTTAGGACAGAGTAACTACGAGCAGTACTTC. Protein sequence: CASSLGQSNYEQYF.

The gene calls are TRBV20-1 and TRBJ2-3; maybe TRBD2 (6 bases). Germline V gene data show CDR1 as DFQATT and CDR2 as SNEGSKA (reference sequence). The CDR3 loop spans 13 amino acids. V was pared by 5 bases and J by 5 bases, with 14 bases between. The CDR3 loop reads CSARGLLGDTQYF. The CDR3 coding sequence is TGCAGTGCTCGCGGACTATTGGGAGATACGCAGTATTTT.

As concerns this clonotype: One junction end does not reproduce the germline sequence, and a read error may be involved. The genes are TRBV18 and TRBJ2-1, with TRBD2 matching over 8 bases. Germline lookup yields CDR1 KGHSH and CDR2 LQKENI. CDR3 length equals 12 residues. CDR3 sequence reads: CASSPAREGRVF. The CDR3, as DNA: TGTGCCAGCTCACCAGCCCGGGAGGGACGTGTCTTC.

The CDR3 loop reads CASSPRRPNEQFF. The CDR3 nucleotides are TGTGCCAGTTCACCTCGAAGACCTAATGAGCAGTTCTTC. The V gene is TRBV19, the J gene TRBJ2-1; D not resolved. The CDR3 contains 13 residues. Germline assignment: CDR1 LNHDA and CDR2 SQIVND (reference sequence). V dropped 8 bases and J dropped 7 bases, with 15 bases sitting between them.

By sample fraction, this clonotype is medium-sized. The V call is TRBV19, the J call TRBJ1-5; the D is unclear. The V end lost 3 bases, the J end lost 9 bases, and 12 bases lay between the germline ends. Germline CDR1 and CDR2: LNHDA and SQIVND (reference sequence). The CDR3 length is 13 residues. In nucleotides, the CDR3 is TGTGCCAGTAGTATCCCGGGGTCAGGGCCCCAGCATTTT. Residues: CASSIPGSGPQHF.

V is TRBV19 and J is TRBJ1-1, with D tentatively TRBD1 (5 bases). The CDR3 covers 15 residues. Trimming left V 0 bases short and J 3 bases short, with 11 bases between. The germline V gene has CDR1 LNHDA and CDR2 SQIVND (reference sequence). The CDR3 is CASSIDSRADTEAFF. Written as DNA, the CDR3 is TGTGCCAGTAGTATAGATTCCAGGGCGGACACTGAAGCTTTCTTT. Complete variable domain (other parts from reference TRBV19 and TRBJ1-1): DGGITQSPKYLFRKEGQNVTLSCEQNLNHDAMYWYRQDPGQGLRLIYYSQIVNDFQKGDIAEGYSVSREKKESFPLTVTSAQKNPTAFYLCASSIDSRADTEAFFGQGTRLTVV.

This clonotype was seen a handful of times. The genes are TRBV4-1 and TRBJ1-5; D not resolved. Deletions cut 4 bases from V and 1 base from J, with 14 bases between. CDR3 size: 16 residues. Germline V CDR1 and CDR2: MGHRA, YSYEKL. The CDR3 DNA sequence: TGCGCCAGCAGCCCACGGACCCCGTTGAGCAATCAGCCCCAGCATTTT. Amino acids: CASSPRTPLSNQPQHF.

The chain recombines TRBV10-3 with TRBJ2-5; weak D call: TRBD2 (5 bases). V was shortened by 4 bases and J by 5 bases, with 8 bases between the two germline ends. Germline CDR1 is ENHRY and CDR2 is SYGVKD. This CDR3 region has 12 residues. The CDR3 sequence: CAISAGKETQYF. CDR3 bases: TGTGCCATCAGTGCGGGAAAGGAGACCCAGTACTTC.

By share, this clonotype counts as medium-sized. V and J are TRBV27 and TRBJ1-5; 8 bases agree with TRBD1. This CDR3 comprises 14 residues. Germline values: CDR1 MNHEY, CDR2 SMNVEV (reference sequence). V was clipped by 6 bases and J by 4 bases; unmatched bases: 5. This chain's CDR3 is CASSRTGGNQPQHF. The CDR3 DNA sequence: TGTGCCAGCAGCCGTACAGGGGGAAATCAGCCCCAGCATTTT.

This clonotype has a handful of counts. The chain employs TRBV10-3 and TRBJ2-2, with TRBD2 identical over 15 bases. CDR1 ENHRY and CDR2 SYGVKD come from the germline V gene. The CDR3 runs to 14 residues. The junction had 1 base not matched to a gene; V was cut back by 4 bases and J by 10 bases. CDR3 amino acids: CAISGTSGREELFF. CDR3 DNA: TGTGCCATCAGTGGGACTAGCGGGAGGGAGGAGCTGTTTTTT.

V and J are TRBV24-1 and TRBJ2-3; D is possibly TRBD2 (5 bases). Per germline, CDR1 KGHDR and CDR2 SFDVKD. The ends were cut back, 7 bases at V and 3 bases at J, with 10 bases in the middle. The CDR3 runs 13 residues. The CDR3 DNA sequence: TGTGCCACCAGCCGCTGGAGGACAGATACGCAGTATTTT. It specifies CATSRWRTDTQYF.

This clonotype has just a few counts. The genes are TRBV19 and TRBJ2-7; TRBD2 might be the D (6 bases). Trimming pared 4 bases from V and 2 bases from J, leaving 18 bases between. Germline-derived CDR1 and CDR2 are LNHDA and SQIVND (reference sequence). The CDR3 consists of 16 residues. CDR3 coding DNA: TGTGCCAGTAGTAGAGTTGGGACTTCCTACACCTACGAGCAGTACTTC. Translating gives CASSRVGTSYTYEQYF. Full variable domain (remainder filled in from reference TRBV19 and TRBJ2-7): DGGITQSPKYLFRKEGQNVTLSCEQNLNHDAMYWYRQDPGQGLRLIYYSQIVNDFQKGDIAEGYSVSREKKESFPLTVTSAQKNPTAFYLCASSRVGTSYTYEQYFGPGTRLTVT.

This clonotype counts as medium-sized (0.01 to 0.1%). This chain connects TRBV27 to TRBJ1-1; 8 nucleotides align to TRBD1. Per germline, CDR1 MNHEY and CDR2 SMNVEV (reference sequence). The CDR3 spans 13 residues. V was pared by 4 bases and J by 3 bases, with 1 base of the junction left unmatched. CDR3 sequence (DNA): TGTGCCAGCAGTTCAGGGGGCTACACTGAAGCTTTCTTT. It yields the protein CASSSGGYTEAFF.